The 9 T cell receptor beta chains below all came from one sample that was sequenced in a study of patients and donors after allogeneic stem cell transplantation (dated by TCRdb to the early 2020s). The method behind the library was RT-PCR. Instrument used: NextSeq 550. The public reads were reprocessed in TCRdb via fastp at Q25 and MiXCR, keeping in-frame beta chains. Every entry covers one CDR3 protein and lists the most common genes and DNA from its rows. The sample data list about a million distinct CDR3 sequences, and roughly 17% of these were observed just once. Under 6.5% of the sample is in the top ten clones. Sample: blood, either unsorted or a sorted T cell fraction (not recorded which). All receptors come from a human donor who was either an allogeneic HSCT recipient or a stem cell or donor lymphocyte infusion donor (not recorded which). It is not recorded whose cells these are; they may come from a transplant donor.

This clonotype was detected a few times. DNA for the CDR3: TGCAGCGTTTGGGAGGGCGGCAATCAGCCCCAGCATTTT. It codes for CSVWEGGNQPQHF. The chain combines TRBV29-1 with TRBJ1-5; unclear D gene. V was cut by 5 bases and J by 2 bases, with 10 bases left in between. The CDR3 covers 13 residues. Germline V CDR1 and CDR2: SQVTM, ANQGSEA.

This clonotype has more than one count but fewer than ten. The V and J genes are TRBV20-1 and TRBJ1-6, with TRBD1 matching 10 bases. Trimming at V came to 5 bases and at J to 1 base, leaving 2 bases not matched to a gene. The germline gives CDR1 DFQATT, CDR2 SNEGSKA (reference sequence). There are 15 residues in the CDR3. The CDR3 sequence: CSASGQGSYNSPLHF. CDR3 sequence (DNA): TGCAGTGCTTCGGGACAGGGGTCCTATAATTCACCCCTCCACTTT.

This clonotype turned up a few times. The chain uses TRBV5-1 and TRBJ1-1; tentative D call: TRBD1 (6 bases). The length of the CDR3 is 14 residues. V lost 5 bases to trimming and J lost 1 base, with 12 bases between them. Germline V lookup: CDR1 SGHRS, CDR2 YFSETQ. The CDR3 coding sequence is TGCGCCAGCAGGGGCAGGGGATCGAACACTGAAGCTTTCTTT. Protein: CASRGRGSNTEAFF.

In its sample, this clonotype was seen a few times. DNA of the CDR3: TGTGCCAGCAGCCTAAGGACAGGGGGCGGGGGGAATGAGCAGTTCTTC. It translates to CASSLRTGGGGNEQFF. The rearrangement uses TRBV5-5 and TRBJ2-1; 11 nucleotides agree with TRBD1. V lost 4 bases and J lost 7; bases outside the gene matches: 10. In germline, CDR1 is SGHKS, CDR2 YYEKEE (reference sequence). This CDR3 spans 16 amino acids.

V is TRBV6-1 and J is TRBJ1-6; 8 nucleotides align to TRBD1. Germline V lookup: CDR1 MNHNS, CDR2 SASEGT. V gave up 4 bases and J gave up 10 bases; unmatched junction bases: 6. The CDR3 has 14 residues. In DNA, the CDR3 is TGTGCCAGCAGTGCACAGGGGGACCAATCACCCCTCCACTTT. Residues: CASSAQGDQSPLHF.

This clonotype was observed a handful of times. V is TRBV6-5 and J is TRBJ2-7; D call uncertain. V was shortened by 0 bases and J by 1 base, with 7 bases between the two germline ends. CDR3 length equals 14 residues. Looked up from germline, CDR1 is MNHEY and CDR2 is SVGAGI. CDR3 sequence: CASSYSGKSYEQYF. The CDR3 DNA reads as TGTGCCAGCAGTTACTCGGGCAAGTCCTACGAGCAGTACTTC.

This clonotype appeared a few times. V and J are TRBV20-1 and TRBJ2-2; 12 bases agree with TRBD2. CDR1 and CDR2 (germline): DFQATT, SNEGSKA (reference sequence). There are 17 residues in the CDR3. Trimming cost V 0 bases and J 1 base; bases outside gene matches: 3. CDR3 loop: CSARDVLAGGNTGELFF. In DNA, the CDR3 is TGCAGTGCTAGAGATGTACTAGCGGGGGGGAACACCGGGGAGCTGTTTTTT.

This clonotype appeared a few times. This chain connects TRBV24-1 to TRBJ2-1; 9 bases fit TRBD2. Trimming removed 3 bases from V and 2 bases from J; junction bases left unmatched: 4. CDR1 is KGHDR, CDR2 SFDVKD, per germline. The CDR3 has 16 amino acids. The CDR3: CATSDASGDPYNEQFF. CDR3 nucleotide sequence: TGTGCCACCAGTGATGCTAGCGGGGACCCCTACAATGAGCAGTTCTTC.

This clonotype came up a few times. The V gene is TRBV12-3 or TRBV12-4, the J gene TRBJ1-3, with D possibly matching TRBD1 (6 bases). The CDR3 sequence is 15 residues long. V was shortened by 6 bases and J by 0 bases, with 12 bases between the two germline ends. Here the CDR3 DNA reads TGTGCCAGCAGCCGCCGAGGGGGCTCTGGAAACACCATATATTTT. This gives the protein CASSRRGGSGNTIYF.